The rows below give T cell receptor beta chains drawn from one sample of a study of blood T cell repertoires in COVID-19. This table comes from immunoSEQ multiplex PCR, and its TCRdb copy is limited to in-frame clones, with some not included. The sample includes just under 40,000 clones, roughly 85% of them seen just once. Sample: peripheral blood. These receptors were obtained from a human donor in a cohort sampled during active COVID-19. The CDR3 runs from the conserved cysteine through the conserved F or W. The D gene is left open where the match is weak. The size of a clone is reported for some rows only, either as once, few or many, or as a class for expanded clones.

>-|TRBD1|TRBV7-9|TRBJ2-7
TGTGCCAGCAGCCGTCCCGACAGGGGGCAAGGAGAGCAGTACTTC
CASSRPDRGQGEQYF
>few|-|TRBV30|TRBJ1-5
TGTGCCTGGAGTGGGTCTGGCCAGGGGTGGGGCAATCAGCCCCAGCATTTT
CAWSGSGQGWGNQPQHF
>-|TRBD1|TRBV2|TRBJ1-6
TGTGCCAGCATCCTTAGGGACAGCCGCAATTCACCCCTCCACTTT
CASILRDSRNSPLHF
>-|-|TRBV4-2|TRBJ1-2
TGTGCCAGCAGCCAAGTACGACAGTCGTCTTACTATGGCTACACCTTC
CASSQVRQSSYYGYTF
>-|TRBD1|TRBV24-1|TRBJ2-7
TGTGCCACCAGTGCTTTCGAGACAGGGGGAAACTACGAGCAGTACTTC
CATSAFETGGNYEQYF
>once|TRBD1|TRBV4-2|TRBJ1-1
TGTGCCAGCAGCCAAGGACAGGGCACTGAAGCTTTCTTT
CASSQGQGTEAFF
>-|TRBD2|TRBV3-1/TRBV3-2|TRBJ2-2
TGTGCCAGCAGCCCCCGAAGAGAGCGGGAGCATGGCGGGGAGCTGTTTTTT
CASSPRREREHGGELFF
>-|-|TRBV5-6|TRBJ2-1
TGTGCCAGCAGCACCCAGGGATCCTACAGCTCCTACAATGAGCAGTTCTTC
CASSTQGSYSSYNEQFF
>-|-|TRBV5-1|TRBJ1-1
TGCGCCAGCAGCCGGCCCAATACAGCGAACACTGAAGCTTTCTTT
CASSRPNTANTEAFF
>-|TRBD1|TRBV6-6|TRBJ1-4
TGTGCCAGCAGGGGGACAGGGGGGGATAGGGAACTGTTTTTT
CASRGTGGDRELFF
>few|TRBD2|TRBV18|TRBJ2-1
TGTGCCAGCTCACCGCCAGCGGGAGGCCTGGGGAATGAGCAGTTCTTC
CASSPPAGGLGNEQFF
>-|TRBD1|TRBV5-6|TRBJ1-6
TGTGCCAGCAGCTTGGCAGGGGGCAGAGATTCACCCCTCCACTTT
CASSLAGGRDSPLHF
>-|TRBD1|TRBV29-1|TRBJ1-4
TGCAGCGGTACCTTGACAGGGAGTAATGAAAAACTGTTTTTT
CSGTLTGSNEKLFF
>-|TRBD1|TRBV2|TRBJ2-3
TGTGCCAGCACAAGGACCGGGACAGTGAACACAGATACGCAGTATTTT
CASTRTGTVNTDTQYF
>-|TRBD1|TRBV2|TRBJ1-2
TGTGCCAGCACCGGCCAAAAGATGACAGGGAGAGGCTACACCTTC
CASTGQKMTGRGYTF
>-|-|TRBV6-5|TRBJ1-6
TGTGCCAGCAGTTACGGGGGCAGTTTCAATAATTCACCCCTCCACTTT
CASSYGGSFNNSPLHF
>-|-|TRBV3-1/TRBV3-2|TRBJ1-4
TGTGCCAGCAGTCCACAGGTCCCTAATGAAAAACTGTTTTTT
CASSPQVPNEKLFF
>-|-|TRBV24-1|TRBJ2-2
TGTGCCACCGAGGGAGAGAACACCGGGGAGCTGTTTTTT
CATEGENTGELFF
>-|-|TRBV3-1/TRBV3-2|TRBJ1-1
TGTGCCAGCAGCCAAGAACTATTGATGAACACTGAAGCTTTCTTT
CASSQELLMNTEAFF
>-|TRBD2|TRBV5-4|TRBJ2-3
TGTGCCAGCAGCTTGTCGGGGGGGGATACGCAGTATTTT
CASSLSGGDTQYF
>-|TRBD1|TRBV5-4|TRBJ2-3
TGTGCCAGCAGCCGTGTAGGGGGCGTCGACACAGATACGCAGTATTTT
CASSRVGGVDTDTQYF
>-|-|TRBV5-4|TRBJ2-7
TGTGCCAGCAGCTCCCAAAACTACTACGAGCAGTACTTC
CASSSQNYYEQYF
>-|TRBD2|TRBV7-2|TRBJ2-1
TGTGCCAGCAGCTTAATCGGCGGGAGCCTCTACAATGAGCAGTTCTTC
CASSLIGGSLYNEQFF
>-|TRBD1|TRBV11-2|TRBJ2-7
TGTGCCAGCAGCTTAGTCGGACAGGGAAACTACGAGCAGTACTTC
CASSLVGQGNYEQYF
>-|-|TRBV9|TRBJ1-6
TGTGCCAGCAGCCCCGGACAGTATAATTCACCCCTCCACTTT
CASSPGQYNSPLHF
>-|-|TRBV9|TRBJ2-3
TGTGCCAGCAGCGTAACGACAGTCGGCACAGATACGCAGTATTTT
CASSVTTVGTDTQYF
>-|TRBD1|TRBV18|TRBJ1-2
TGTGCCAGCTCACCATTTAAAGGACAGGGAGGGAATGGCTACACCTTC
CASSPFKGQGGNGYTF
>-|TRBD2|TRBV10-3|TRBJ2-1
TGTGCCATCGCCGAGACTAGCGGACGCTACAATGAGCAGTTCTTC
CAIAETSGRYNEQFF
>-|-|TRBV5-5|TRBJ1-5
TGTGCCAGCAGCTTGCAGGTATATAGCAATCAGCCCCAGCATTTT
CASSLQVYSNQPQHF
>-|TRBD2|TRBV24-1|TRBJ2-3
TGTGCCACCAGTGACTCGGGACTAGCGGGAGCAGATACGCAGTATTTT
CATSDSGLAGADTQYF
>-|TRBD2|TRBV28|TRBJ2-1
TGTGCCAGCAGTTATGGGCTCACTTGGAGCGGGAGGGCCCTAAACTACAATGAGCAGTTCTTC
CASSYGLTWSGRALNYNEQFF
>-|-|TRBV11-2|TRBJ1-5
TGTGCCAGCAGCTTAGACTACAATCAGCCCCAGCATTTT
CASSLDYNQPQHF
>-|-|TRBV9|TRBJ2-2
TGTGCCAGCAGCGTAGACTACACCGGGGAGCTGTTTTTT
CASSVDYTGELFF
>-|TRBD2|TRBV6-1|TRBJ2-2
TGTGCCAGCAGTGAATTGACGGGGGGGCCGACCGGGGAGCTGTTTTTT
CASSELTGGPTGELFF
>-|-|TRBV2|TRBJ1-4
TGTGCCAGCAGGTCAGCGGAAGAAAAACTGTTTTTT
CASRSAEEKLFF
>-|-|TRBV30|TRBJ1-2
TGTGCCTGGAGTGGGACAGTCTATGGCTACACCTTC
CAWSGTVYGYTF
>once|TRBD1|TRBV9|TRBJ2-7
TGTGCCAGCAGCCCTACCGGGACAGACGTCTACGAGCAGTACTTC
CASSPTGTDVYEQYF